This is a list of T cell receptor beta chains from one sample in a study of blood T cell repertoires in COVID-19. Using immunoSEQ multiplex PCR, the repertoire was profiled, and TCRdb retains in-frame clones only, with some absent. The sample has approximately 220,000 clones, about 86% seen once. Sequences were obtained from peripheral blood. The source of these receptors is a woman aged 25 to 45 who had recovered from COVID-19. The conserved cysteine and the conserved F or W are not part of the CDR3 here. Each record gives: J gene, V gene, D gene, CDR3 length, CDR3 protein. A D gene is named only where the DNA matches it firmly.

>TRBJ1-2|TRBV30|-|13
AWSGGLYGIYGYT
>TRBJ2-2|TRBV6-5|-|13
ASSLVTANTGELF
>TRBJ1-2|TRBV7-3|-|14
ASSTALSGSHYGYT
>TRBJ1-1|TRBV18|TRBD1|14
ASSPKDRGRGTEAF
>TRBJ1-2|TRBV6-5|TRBD1|13
ASSMDRGAGYGYT
>TRBJ2-7|TRBV7-9|-|11
AIDTGGPHEQY
>TRBJ1-4|TRBV6-1|TRBD1|12
ASSEWDRGEKLF
>TRBJ2-1|TRBV27|TRBD1|13
ASSSTGTGDREQF
>TRBJ2-2|TRBV9|TRBD2|15
ASSAPGSGVNTGELF
>TRBJ1-1|TRBV30|-|13
AWRTGGGGNTEAF
>TRBJ1-5|TRBV15|TRBD1|12
ATSTDREGQPQH
>TRBJ2-7|TRBV6-5|-|11
ASSTGHSYEQY
>TRBJ2-2|TRBV30|TRBD2|11
AWEGLVPGELF
>TRBJ2-5|TRBV5-4|-|11
ASSRGLQETQY
>TRBJ2-2|TRBV5-1|TRBD2|14
ASSLPSGSGTGELF
>TRBJ1-2|TRBV7-6|-|10
ASSNTGMGYT
>TRBJ1-3|TRBV5-6|-|10
ASSVHRNTIY
>TRBJ2-3|TRBV24-1|-|12
ATSGPGEADTQY
>TRBJ2-7|TRBV24-1|-|10
ATSDSLDRQY
>TRBJ2-2|TRBV24-1|TRBD2|15
ATSDFQGRASFRELF
>TRBJ2-5|TRBV27|-|12
ASRVSETQETQY
>TRBJ2-2|TRBV30|TRBD2|13
AWSVVRGRAGELF
>TRBJ1-2|TRBV29-1|-|12
SVEDWRASGGYT
>TRBJ2-1|TRBV5-4|-|9
ASTELNEQF
>TRBJ2-1|TRBV3-1/TRBV3-2|TRBD2|14
ASSRVGGGSIIEQF
>TRBJ2-1|TRBV7-6|-|13
ASSPRMTTLDEQF
>TRBJ1-1|TRBV28|-|14
ASSLARDSVNTEAF
>TRBJ2-5|TRBV5-4|TRBD2|12
ASSATTSGETQY
>TRBJ2-1|TRBV11-2|TRBD1|13
ASSLGQGIHNEQF
>TRBJ1-1|TRBV18|-|14
ASSPIPRGFSTEAF
>TRBJ1-5|TRBV10-3|-|13
AISERGRDNQPQH
>TRBJ1-1|TRBV9|-|13
ASSPSGHLNTEAF
>TRBJ2-7|TRBV7-6|TRBD2|14
ASSSTATSGSYEQY
>TRBJ1-1|TRBV18|-|13
ASSPRQLKNTEAF
>TRBJ2-5|TRBV24-1|-|13
ATSVVDRYQETQY
>TRBJ1-4|TRBV29-1|-|12
SVLLVGASEKLF
>TRBJ2-7|TRBV28|TRBD1|16
ASRPTRWGDRSTYEQY
>TRBJ2-5|TRBV6-4|TRBD2|18
ASSDRPATSGSCFSETQY
>TRBJ1-2|TRBV2|-|10
ASRDRQWGYT
>TRBJ2-3|TRBV5-4|-|12
ASSFRAGELVQY
>TRBJ2-3|TRBV5-8|TRBD2|17
ASSLWDKAKLAGVDTQY
>TRBJ1-5|TRBV4-1|TRBD1|12
ASSLGQLNQPQH
>TRBJ2-7|TRBV6-5|TRBD2|12
ASRPSGPGYEQY
>TRBJ1-4|TRBV9|TRBD1|16
ASSVAPGTGEGGEKLF
>TRBJ1-2|TRBV28|-|15
ASSSYVRGHTNYGYT
>TRBJ2-7|TRBV19|TRBD2|12
ASSPTSGRAEQY
>TRBJ2-7|TRBV6-1|TRBD2|14
ASSETASGSSYEQY
>TRBJ2-3|TRBV11-2|TRBD2|13
ASSYLAGETDTQY
>TRBJ1-4|TRBV5-1|-|13
ASSLGSATNEKLF
>TRBJ2-2|TRBV13|TRBD2|13
ASSLASAGVGELF
>TRBJ2-3|TRBV2|-|12
ASSVPPGIDTQY
>TRBJ2-7|TRBV3-1/TRBV3-2|-|12
ASSQDLVTSEQY
>TRBJ2-7|TRBV28|TRBD1|12
ASTLGQGPREQY
>TRBJ2-5|TRBV9|TRBD2|13
ASSPGAGGQETQY
>TRBJ2-5|TRBV5-1|-|11
ASSLVLQETQY
>TRBJ1-4|TRBV19|TRBD1|12
ASSNRGRPEKLF
>TRBJ1-1|TRBV15|-|12
ATSRDAANTEAF